This T cell receptor beta chain comes out of a study of blood T cells in healthy people across ages. Each sample gave at least 6 million isolated PBMCs. V lost 6 bases to trimming and J lost 9 bases, with 18 bases between them. This CDR3 region has 14 residues. Germline-derived CDR1 and CDR2 are MNHEY and SVGEGT. This clonotype was seen more than once but under ten times. A second 7 to 11 cycle PCR used barcoded and J-beta primers. MiXCR was run by TCRdb on the 5' RACE reads, yielding one entry per CDR3 protein. Counted here are roughly 730,000 distinct CDR3 sequences, around three fifths occurring once; the ten biggest clones make up 25% to 30%.

The source is a man in his forties or fifties in good health. The genes are TRBV6-2 or TRBV6-3 and TRBJ2-1; D may match TRBD1 or TRBD2 (5 bases each). The sequenced sample consisted of blood. The CDR3 loop reads CASSESRDGTEQFF. The CDR3 DNA is TGTGCCAGCAGCGAGTCCCGGGACGGGACTGAGCAGTTCTTC.